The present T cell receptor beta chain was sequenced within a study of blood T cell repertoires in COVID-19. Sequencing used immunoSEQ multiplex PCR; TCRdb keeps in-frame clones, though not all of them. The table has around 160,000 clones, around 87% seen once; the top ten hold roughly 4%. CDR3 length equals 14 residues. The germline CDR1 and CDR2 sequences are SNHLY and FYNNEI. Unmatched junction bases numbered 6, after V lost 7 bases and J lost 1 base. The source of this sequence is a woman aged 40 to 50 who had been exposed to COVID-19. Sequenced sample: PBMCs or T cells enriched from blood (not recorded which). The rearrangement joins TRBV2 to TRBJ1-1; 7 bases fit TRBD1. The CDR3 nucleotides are TGTGCCAGCATCATCGGACAGGAGAACACTGAAGCTTTCTTT. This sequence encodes CASIIGQENTEAFF.